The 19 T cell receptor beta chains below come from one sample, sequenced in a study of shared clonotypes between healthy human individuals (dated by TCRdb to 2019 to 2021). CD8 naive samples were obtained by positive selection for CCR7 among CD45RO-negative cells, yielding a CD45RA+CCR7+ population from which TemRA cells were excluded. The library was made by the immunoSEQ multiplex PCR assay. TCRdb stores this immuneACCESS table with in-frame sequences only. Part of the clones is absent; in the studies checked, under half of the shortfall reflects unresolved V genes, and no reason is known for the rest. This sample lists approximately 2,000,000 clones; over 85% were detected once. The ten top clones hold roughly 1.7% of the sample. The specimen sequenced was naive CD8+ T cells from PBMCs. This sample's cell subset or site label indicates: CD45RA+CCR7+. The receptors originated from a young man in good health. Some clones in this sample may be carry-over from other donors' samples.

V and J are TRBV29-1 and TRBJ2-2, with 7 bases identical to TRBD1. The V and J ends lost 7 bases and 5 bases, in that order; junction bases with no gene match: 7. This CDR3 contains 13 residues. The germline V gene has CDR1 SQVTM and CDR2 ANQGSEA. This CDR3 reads CSARTGTTGELFF. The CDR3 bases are TGCAGCGCTAGGACAGGAACAACCGGGGAGCTGTTTTTT.

For the CDR3, the DNA is TGTGCCAGCAGCTTAGCGGGAGAACACAATGAGCAGTTCTTC. This sequence encodes CASSLAGEHNEQFF. The chain carries TRBV27 and TRBJ2-1; 9 nucleotides agree with TRBD2. The CDR3 sequence is 14 residues long. J was trimmed by 5 bases and V by 6 bases; bases with no gene match: 5. The germline gives CDR1 MNHEY, CDR2 SMNVEV (reference sequence).

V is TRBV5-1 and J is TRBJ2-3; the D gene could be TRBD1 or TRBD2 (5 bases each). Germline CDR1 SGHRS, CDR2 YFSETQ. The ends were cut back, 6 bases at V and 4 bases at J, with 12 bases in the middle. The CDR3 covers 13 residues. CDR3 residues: CASNERGSDTQYF. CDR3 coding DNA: TGCGCCAGCAACGAACGGGGCTCAGATACGCAGTATTTT. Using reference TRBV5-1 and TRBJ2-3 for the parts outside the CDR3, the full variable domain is KAGVTQTPRYLIKTRGQQVTLSCSPISGHRSVSWYQQTPGQGLQFLFEYFSETQRNKGNFPGRFSGRQFSNSRSEMNVSTLELGDSALYLCASNERGSDTQYFGPGTRLTVL.

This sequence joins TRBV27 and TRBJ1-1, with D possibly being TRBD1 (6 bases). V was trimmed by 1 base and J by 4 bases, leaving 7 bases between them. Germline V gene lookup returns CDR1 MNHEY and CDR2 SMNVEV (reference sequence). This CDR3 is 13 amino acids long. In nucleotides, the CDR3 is TGTGCCAGCAGTTTATGGGACACCACTGAAGCTTTCTTT. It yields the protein CASSLWDTTEAFF.

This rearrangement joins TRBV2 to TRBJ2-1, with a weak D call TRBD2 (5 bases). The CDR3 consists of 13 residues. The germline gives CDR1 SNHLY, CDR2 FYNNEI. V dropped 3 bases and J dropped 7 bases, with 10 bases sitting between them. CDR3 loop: CASSDPTRNEQFF. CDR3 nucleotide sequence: TGTGCCAGCAGTGACCCTACTAGGAATGAGCAGTTCTTC.

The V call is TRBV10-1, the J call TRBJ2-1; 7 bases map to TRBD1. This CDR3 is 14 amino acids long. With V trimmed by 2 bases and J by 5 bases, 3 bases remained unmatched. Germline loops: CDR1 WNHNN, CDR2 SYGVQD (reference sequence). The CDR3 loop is CASSELRGHNEQFF. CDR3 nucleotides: TGCGCCAGCAGTGAGCTTAGGGGGCACAATGAGCAGTTCTTC.

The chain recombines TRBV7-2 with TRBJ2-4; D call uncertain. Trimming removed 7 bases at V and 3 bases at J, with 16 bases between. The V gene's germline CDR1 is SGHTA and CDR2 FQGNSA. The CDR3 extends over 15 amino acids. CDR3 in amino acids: CASNWDVLGKNIQYF. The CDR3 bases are TGTGCCAGCAACTGGGATGTCCTGGGCAAAAACATTCAGTACTTC.

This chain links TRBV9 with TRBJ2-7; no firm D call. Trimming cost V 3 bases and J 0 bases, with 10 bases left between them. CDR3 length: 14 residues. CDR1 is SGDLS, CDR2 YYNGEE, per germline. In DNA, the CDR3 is TGTGCCAGCAGCGCCTCATTTACCTCCTACGAGCAGTACTTC. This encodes CASSASFTSYEQYF.

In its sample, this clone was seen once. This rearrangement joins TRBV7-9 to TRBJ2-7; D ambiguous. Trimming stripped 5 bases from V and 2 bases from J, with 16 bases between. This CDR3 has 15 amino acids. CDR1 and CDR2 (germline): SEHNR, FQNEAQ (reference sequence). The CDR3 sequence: CASSSQAVSAYEQYF. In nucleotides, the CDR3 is TGTGCCAGCAGCAGTCAGGCGGTATCGGCCTACGAGCAGTACTTC.

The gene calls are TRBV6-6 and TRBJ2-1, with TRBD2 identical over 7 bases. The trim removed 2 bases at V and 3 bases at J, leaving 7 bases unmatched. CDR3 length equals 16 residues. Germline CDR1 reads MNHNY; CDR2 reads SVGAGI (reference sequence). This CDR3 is CASSYGSGGGYNEQFF. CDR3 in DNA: TGTGCCAGCAGTTACGGGTCGGGAGGTGGCTACAATGAGCAGTTCTTC.

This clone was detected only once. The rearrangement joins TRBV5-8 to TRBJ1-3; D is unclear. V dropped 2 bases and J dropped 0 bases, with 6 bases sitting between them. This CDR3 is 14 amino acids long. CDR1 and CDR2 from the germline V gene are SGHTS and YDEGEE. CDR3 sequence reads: CASSFSASGNTIYF. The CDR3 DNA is TGTGCCAGCAGCTTCTCAGCCTCTGGAAACACCATATATTTT. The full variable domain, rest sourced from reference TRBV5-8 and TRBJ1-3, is EAGVTQSPTHLIKTRGQQATLRCSPISGHTSVYWYQQALGLGLQFLLWYDEGEERNRGNFPPRFSGRQFPNYSSELNVNALELEDSALYLCASSFSASGNTIYFGEGSWLTVV.

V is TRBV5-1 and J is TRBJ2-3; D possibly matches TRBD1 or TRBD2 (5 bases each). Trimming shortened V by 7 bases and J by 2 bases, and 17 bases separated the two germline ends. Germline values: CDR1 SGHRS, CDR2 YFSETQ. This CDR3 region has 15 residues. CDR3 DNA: TGCGCCAGCTCTTTCTCGGGGCCCTACACAGATACGCAGTATTTT. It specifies CASSFSGPYTDTQYF.

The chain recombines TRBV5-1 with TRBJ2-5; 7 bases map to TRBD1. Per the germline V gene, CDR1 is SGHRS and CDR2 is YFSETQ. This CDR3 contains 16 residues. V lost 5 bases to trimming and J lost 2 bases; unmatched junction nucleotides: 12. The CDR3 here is CASRYFPRDSQETQYF. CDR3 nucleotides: TGCGCCAGCAGATACTTCCCCCGGGACAGTCAAGAGACCCAGTACTTC.

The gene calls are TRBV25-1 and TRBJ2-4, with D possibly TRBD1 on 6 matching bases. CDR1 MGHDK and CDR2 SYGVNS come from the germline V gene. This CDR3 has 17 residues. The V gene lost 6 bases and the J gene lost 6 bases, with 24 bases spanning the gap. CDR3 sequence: CASSPDSGGREGNIQYF. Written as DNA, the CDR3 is TGTGCCAGCAGCCCGGATAGTGGGGGCCGAGAGGGAAACATTCAGTACTTC.

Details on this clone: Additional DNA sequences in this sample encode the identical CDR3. DNA for the CDR3: TGCGCCAGCAGCTTGGGTTCCTTCTACGAGCAGTACTTC. Its protein is CASSLGSFYEQYF. The chain employs TRBV5-1 and TRBJ2-7; D is ambiguous. The CDR3 has 13 amino acids. Germline V CDR1 and CDR2: SGHRS, YFSETQ. Trimming removed 0 bases from V and 3 bases from J, with 7 bases in between.

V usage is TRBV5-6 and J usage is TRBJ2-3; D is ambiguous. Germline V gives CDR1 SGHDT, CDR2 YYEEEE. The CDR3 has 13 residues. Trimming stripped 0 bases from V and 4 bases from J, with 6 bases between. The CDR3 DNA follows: TGTGCCAGCAGCTTGGCCATCCCAGATACGCAGTATTTT. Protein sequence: CASSLAIPDTQYF.

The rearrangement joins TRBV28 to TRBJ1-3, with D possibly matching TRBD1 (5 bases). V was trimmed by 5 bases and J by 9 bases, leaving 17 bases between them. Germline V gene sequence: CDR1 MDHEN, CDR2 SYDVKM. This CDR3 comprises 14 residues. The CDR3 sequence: CASSQHRWGSTIYF. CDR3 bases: TGTGCCAGCAGTCAACACAGGTGGGGGAGCACCATATATTTT.

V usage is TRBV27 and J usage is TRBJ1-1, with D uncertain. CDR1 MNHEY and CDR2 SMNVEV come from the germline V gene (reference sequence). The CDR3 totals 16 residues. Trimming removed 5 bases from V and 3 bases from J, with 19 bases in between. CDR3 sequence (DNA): TGTGCCAGCAGTCCATCCCGGGGTGTAAGGGACACTGAAGCTTTCTTT. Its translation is CASSPSRGVRDTEAFF.

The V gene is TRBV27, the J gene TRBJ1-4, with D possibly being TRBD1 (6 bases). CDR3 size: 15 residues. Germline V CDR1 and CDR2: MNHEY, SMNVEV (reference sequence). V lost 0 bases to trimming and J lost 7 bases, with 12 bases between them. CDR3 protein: CASSLSVGASEKLFF. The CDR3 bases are TGTGCCAGCAGTTTATCGGTGGGGGCGTCTGAAAAACTGTTTTTT.